Following are 20 T cell receptor beta chains from one sample sequenced in a study of shared clonotypes between healthy human individuals. Clones were read by immunoSEQ multiplex PCR, and TCRdb kept only the in-frame ones, dropping some. In the table there are roughly 530,000 clones, around 96% of which are singletons. The sequenced sample consisted of naive CD4+ T cells sorted from blood. Subset denoted: CD45RA+ positively selected. Receptors were obtained from a woman between 25 and 40 years old in good health.

The chain joins TRBV15 to TRBJ2-7; D is possibly TRBD1 (5 bases). Trimming cost V 0 bases and J 2 bases, with 11 bases left between them. The CDR3 contains 15 residues. CDR1 is LNHNV and CDR2 is YYDKDF in the germline V gene (reference sequence). The CDR3 here is CATSREQGQTYEQYF. The CDR3 DNA follows: TGTGCCACCAGCAGAGAGCAGGGCCAGACCTACGAGCAGTACTTC.

This clone was detected only once. The V and J genes are TRBV5-6 and TRBJ1-2, with 11 bases identical to TRBD1. The CDR3 consists of 16 residues. Per germline, CDR1 SGHDT and CDR2 YYEEEE. V was pared by 2 bases and J by 1 base, with 4 bases of the junction left unmatched. The DNA of the CDR3 is TGTGCCAGCAGCTTAAGGACAGGGGGCCTTAACTATGGCTACACCTTC. It is translated as CASSLRTGGLNYGYTF.

This chain joins TRBV5-4 and TRBJ1-6, with a tentative D call TRBD1 (6 bases). Germline CDR1 SGHNT, CDR2 YYREEE (reference sequence). The CDR3 consists of 15 residues. V was pared by 2 bases and J by 10 bases, with 16 bases between. The CDR3 loop is CASSLTGQERSPLHF. The CDR3 DNA is TGTGCCAGCAGCTTAACAGGGCAGGAAAGATCACCCCTCCACTTT.

J is TRBJ2-7 and V is TRBV6-1; 11 bases are a match to TRBD2. The CDR3 covers 16 residues. Per germline, CDR1 MNHNS and CDR2 SASEGT. Trimming removed 0 bases from V and 3 bases from J; junction bases left unmatched: 4. CDR3 in amino acids: CASSEALAGAFYEQYF. In DNA, the CDR3 is TGTGCCAGCAGTGAAGCACTAGCGGGAGCGTTCTACGAGCAGTACTTC.

The chain links TRBV6-4 to TRBJ2-2; 8 bases fit TRBD2. The V gene end was trimmed by 2 bases and the J gene end by 7 bases; junction bases not matched to a gene: 6. CDR3 length: 15 amino acids. Germline CDR1 MRHNA, CDR2 SNTAGT. Here the CDR3 reads CASSDEAGAVGELFF. In nucleotides, the CDR3 is TGTGCCAGCAGTGACGAAGCGGGAGCCGTCGGGGAGCTGTTTTTT.

The gene calls are TRBV9 and TRBJ2-7; 10 positions match TRBD1. Germline V lookup: CDR1 SGDLS, CDR2 YYNGEE. V shed 3 bases, J shed 5 bases, and the junction held 8 bases outside the gene matches. The length of the CDR3 is 15 residues. The CDR3 region has the DNA TGTGCCAGCAGCGGAACGGACAGGGGGTACCACGAGCAGTACTTC. Translated: CASSGTDRGYHEQYF.

The genes are TRBV7-2 and TRBJ1-2; tentatively, D is TRBD1 (5 bases). The CDR3 has 14 residues. CDR1 and CDR2 (germline): SGHTA, FQGNSA. Trimming took 4 bases from V and 7 from J, leaving 16 bases between them. The CDR3, as DNA: TGTGCCAGCAGCTACCCAGGGAGAGTGAGTGGCTACACCTTC. Translated, it gives CASSYPGRVSGYTF.

The chain employs TRBV19 and TRBJ2-7; 14 positions agree with TRBD2. This CDR3 spans 16 amino acids. Looked up from germline, CDR1 is LNHDA and CDR2 is SQIVND (reference sequence). Losses at the gene ends were 4 bases for V and 3 bases for J; bases not matched to a gene: 5. The CDR3 here is CASSKGTSGSGYEQYF. In DNA, the CDR3 is TGTGCCAGTAGTAAGGGGACTAGCGGGAGTGGCTACGAGCAGTACTTC.

The V call is TRBV19, the J call TRBJ2-6; 7 bases align to TRBD1. Germline values: CDR1 LNHDA, CDR2 SQIVND (reference sequence). V dropped 5 bases and J dropped 2; count of bases not matched to a gene: 3. This CDR3 is 15 amino acids long. CDR3 coding DNA: TGTGCCAGTAGTCCGCAGGGGGCTGGGGCCAACGTCCTGACTTTC. This gives the protein CASSPQGAGANVLTF. Complete variable domain (other parts from reference TRBV19 and TRBJ2-6): DGGITQSPKYLFRKEGQNVTLSCEQNLNHDAMYWYRQDPGQGLRLIYYSQIVNDFQKGDIAEGYSVSREKKESFPLTVTSAQKNPTAFYLCASSPQGAGANVLTFGAGSRLTVL.

This clone was detected only once. This chain links TRBV6-5 with TRBJ2-7; 10 bases are a match to TRBD2. The CDR3 is made up of 15 amino acids. Germline V lookup: CDR1 MNHEY, CDR2 SVGAGI. The trim removed 6 bases at V and 0 bases at J, leaving 5 bases unmatched. The CDR3 DNA is TGTGCCAGCAGCTCCCCTAGCGGGAGCTCCTACGAGCAGTACTTC. Translating it yields CASSSPSGSSYEQYF.

V and J are TRBV27 and TRBJ2-3, with a tentative D call TRBD1 (6 bases). CDR1 MNHEY and CDR2 SMNVEV come from the germline V gene (reference sequence). The CDR3 totals 15 residues. V was clipped by 5 bases and J by 3 bases, with 15 bases between them. The CDR3 coding sequence is TGTGCCAGCAGTGGGACACCCGTCCGGACAGATACGCAGTATTTT. Protein product: CASSGTPVRTDTQYF.

The chain joins TRBV4-1 to TRBJ2-2; 14 bases map to TRBD2. Germline CDR1 reads MGHRA; CDR2 reads YSYEKL. Unmatched junction bases numbered 3, after V lost 4 bases and J lost 5 bases. The CDR3 runs to 16 residues. CDR3 sequence reads: CASSPGLAGVTGELFF. DNA of the CDR3: TGCGCCAGCAGCCCGGGACTAGCGGGAGTTACCGGGGAGCTGTTTTTT.

J is TRBJ2-2 and V is TRBV19; 10 bases map to TRBD2. Germline-derived CDR1 and CDR2 are LNHDA and SQIVND (reference sequence). The V and J ends lost 7 bases and 4 bases, in that order; junction bases with no gene match: 12. This CDR3 has 17 amino acids. CDR3 nucleotide sequence: TGTGCCAGTATACTAGCGGGACCCCTTTTGGGCACCGGGGAGCTGTTTTTT. Translated: CASILAGPLLGTGELFF.

This rearrangement joins TRBV10-2 to TRBJ2-3; D is uncertain. Germline lookup yields CDR1 WSHSY and CDR2 SAAADI. V lost 4 bases and J lost 6, with 5 bases in between. CDR3 length: 11 residues. The CDR3 coding sequence is TGCGCCAGCAGTGGGGGTGATACGCAGTATTTT. It translates to CASSGGDTQYF.

This chain connects TRBV28 to TRBJ2-7; 8 nucleotides align to TRBD2. The CDR3 is 15 residues long. Losses at the gene ends were 2 bases for V and 1 base for J; bases not matched to a gene: 4. CDR1 and CDR2 (germline): MDHEN, SYDVKM. CDR3 bases: TGTGCCAGCAGTTTACACACTAGCGGTTCCTACGAGCAGTACTTC. Translated: CASSLHTSGSYEQYF.

This chain links TRBV7-7 with TRBJ2-1; 10 positions match TRBD1. This CDR3 comprises 14 residues. Germline V gene data show CDR1 as SSHAT and CDR2 as FNYEAQ (reference sequence). Trimming took 1 base from V and 9 from J; bases not matched to a gene: 3. The CDR3 DNA follows: TGTGCCAGCAGCTTAGATGGACAGGGGGGTGAGCAGTTCTTC. Translated: CASSLDGQGGEQFF.

V usage is TRBV27 and J usage is TRBJ2-7, with 8 bases matching TRBD2. The CDR3 covers 19 residues. The V segment lost 8 bases and the J segment 0 bases; nucleotides outside the gene matches: 21. Germline loops: CDR1 MNHEY, CDR2 SMNVEV (reference sequence). In DNA, the CDR3 is TGTGCCAGCTCCCGTGTGGTACCAGCGGGAGTACGACTCTCCTACGAGCAGTACTTC. Its protein is CASSRVVPAGVRLSYEQYF.

The chain combines TRBV2 with TRBJ2-7; D remains ambiguous. CDR3 length: 14 residues. CDR1 is SNHLY and CDR2 is FYNNEI in the germline V gene. V was shortened by 0 bases and J by 8 bases, with 14 bases between the two germline ends. As DNA, the CDR3 is TGTGCCAGCAGTGAAGCCCGCCTCAGTCCCCAGCAGTACTTC. Protein product: CASSEARLSPQQYF.

The chain is built from TRBV6-5 and TRBJ1-1; D not certain. Germline CDR1 and CDR2: MNHEY and SVGAGI. The CDR3 runs 12 residues. Trimming cost V 2 bases and J 3 bases, with 4 bases left between them. For the CDR3, the DNA is TGTGCCAGCAGTTACCCTGACACTGAAGCTTTCTTT. As protein: CASSYPDTEAFF.

The chain has TRBV28 and TRBJ1-2; D unclear. The length of the CDR3 is 13 residues. Per the germline V gene, CDR1 is MDHEN and CDR2 is SYDVKM. The V end lost 3 bases, the J end lost 7 bases, and 12 bases lay between the germline ends. The CDR3: CASSFQGVGGYTF. DNA for the CDR3: TGTGCCAGCAGTTTTCAAGGTGTTGGTGGCTACACCTTC.